The source of this T cell receptor beta chain is a study of blood T cells in healthy people across ages. This clonotype was seen a handful of times. A second PCR of about 7 to 12 cycles used a sample-barcoded 5' primer and a J-beta primer mix. TCRdb reanalysed the 5' RACE reads using MiXCR and keeps one entry per CDR3 protein. The sample lists about 830,000 distinct CDR3 sequences; about 59% were seen once. Germline V gene lookup returns CDR1 MNHEY and CDR2 SVGEGT. The germline V and J ends were trimmed by 0 bases and 5 bases, with 5 bases remaining between them. The CDR3 loop spans 13 amino acids. The sequencing input was blood. The sequence was obtained from a man aged 25 to 40 in good health. The V call is TRBV6-2 or TRBV6-3, the J call TRBJ2-1, with no clear D. CDR3 sequence reads: CASSYSGDNEQFF. DNA of the CDR3: TGTGCCAGCAGTTACTCGGGTGACAATGAGCAGTTCTTC.